The 15 T cell receptor beta chains below all came from one sample that was sequenced in a study of blood T cell repertoires in COVID-19. This table comes from immunoSEQ multiplex PCR, and its TCRdb copy is limited to in-frame clones, with some not included. This repertoire shows fewer than 95,000 clones, around 67% found once; its top ten account for 3.9%. The sequenced sample was peripheral blood. These TCRs come from a man between 65 and 85 years old with COVID-19, enrolled during active disease.

The chain is built from TRBV29-1 and TRBJ2-1; D gene ambiguous. V dropped 5 bases and J dropped 7 bases, with 9 bases sitting between them. This CDR3 comprises 11 residues. CDR1 and CDR2 (germline): SQVTM, ANQGSEA. This chain's CDR3 is CSVQHENEQFF. The DNA for the CDR3 is TGCAGCGTTCAACATGAAAATGAGCAGTTCTTC.

This clone has a single count. This rearrangement joins TRBV9 to TRBJ2-2; 11 bases align to TRBD2. With V trimmed by 4 bases and J by 5 bases, 7 bases remained unmatched. The CDR3 totals 16 residues. The V gene's germline CDR1 is SGDLS and CDR2 YYNGEE. This CDR3 is CASSRTSGGGTGELFF. In nucleotides, the CDR3 is TGTGCCAGCAGCAGAACTAGCGGGGGAGGGACCGGGGAGCTGTTTTTT.

The CDR3 sequence is CASSLALGQGGYGYTF. DNA of the CDR3: TGTGCCAGCAGCTTGGCCTTGGGACAGGGGGGCTATGGCTACACCTTC. The chain recombines TRBV5-4 with TRBJ1-2; TRBD1 aligns across 11 bases. The length of the CDR3 is 16 residues. V shed 0 bases, J shed 4 bases, and the junction held 5 bases outside the gene matches. The germline CDR1 and CDR2 sequences are SGHNT and YYREEE (reference sequence). Full variable domain (missing parts from reference TRBV5-4 and TRBJ1-2): ETGVTQSPTHLIKTRGQQVTLRCSSQSGHNTVSWYQQALGQGPQFIFQYYREEENGRGNFPPRFSGLQFPNYSSELNVNALELDDSALYLCASSLALGQGGYGYTFGSGTRLTVV.

In its sample, this clone was seen once. The chain recombines TRBV3-1 (or the pseudogene TRBV3-2) with TRBJ2-1, with TRBD2 matching over 13 bases. This CDR3 region has 13 residues. Germline V lookup: CDR1 LGHDT, CDR2 YNNKEL (reference sequence). V lost 4 bases, J lost 15 bases, and 6 bases stayed unmatched. The CDR3 sequence is CASSPGTSGIRFF. For the CDR3, the DNA is TGTGCCAGCAGCCCCGGGACTAGCGGGATCCGGTTCTTC.

This clone was counted a single time. V and J are TRBV18 and TRBJ1-1, with 7 bases lining up with TRBD1. Per germline, CDR1 KGHSH and CDR2 LQKENI. V was pared by 5 bases and J by 4 bases, with 10 bases of the junction left unmatched. The CDR3 sequence is 15 residues long. For the CDR3, the DNA is TGTGCCAGCTCAATCCAACAGGGGCTGGGCACTGAAGCTTTCTTT. Protein sequence: CASSIQQGLGTEAFF.

The chain carries TRBV7-3 and TRBJ2-1; tentatively, D is TRBD2 (5 bases). Trimming took off 6 bases at V and 6 bases at J, with 15 bases between the two ends. The CDR3 is 14 residues long. The germline gives CDR1 SGHTA, CDR2 FQGTGA. The CDR3 DNA follows: TGTGCCAGCAGTCGTACCCCTAGCAGCAATGAGCAGTTCTTC. Its translation: CASSRTPSSNEQFF.

This clone was observed a single time. Other DNA sequences in the sample encode the same CDR3. The rearrangement uses TRBV9 and TRBJ2-1; TRBD2 matches at 13 bases. The trim removed 3 bases at V and 7 bases at J, leaving 4 bases unmatched. The CDR3 length is 15 residues. From germline, CDR1 is SGDLS and CDR2 YYNGEE. The CDR3 spells CASSATSGRSNEQFF. The CDR3 DNA reads as TGTGCCAGCAGCGCGACTAGCGGGAGGTCTAATGAGCAGTTCTTC. Filled out from reference TRBV9 and TRBJ2-1, the complete variable domain reads DSGVTQTPKHLITATGQRVTLRCSPRSGDLSVYWYQQSLDQGLQFLIQYYNGEERAKGNILERFSAQQFPDLHSELNLSSLELGDSALYFCASSATSGRSNEQFFGPGTRLTVL.

The V and J genes are TRBV3-1 (or the pseudogene TRBV3-2) and TRBJ2-7, with 7 bases aligning to TRBD1. V shed 0 bases, J shed 5 bases, and the junction held 4 bases outside the gene matches. CDR1 and CDR2 (germline): LGHDT, YNNKEL (reference sequence). This CDR3 region has 14 residues. CDR3 region: CASSQDRGTHEQYF. The DNA for the CDR3 is TGTGCCAGCAGCCAAGACAGGGGGACCCACGAGCAGTACTTC.

This chain connects TRBV19 to TRBJ2-1, with TRBD1 as a possible D gene (5 bases). This CDR3 contains 14 residues. The germline V gene encodes CDR1 LNHDA and CDR2 SQIVND (reference sequence). The V gene lost 0 bases and the J gene lost 8 bases, with 11 bases spanning the gap. CDR3 protein: CASSIERQGHEQFF. The CDR3 DNA reads TGTGCCAGTAGTATAGAGCGCCAGGGCCATGAGCAGTTCTTC.

The gene calls are TRBV4-3 and TRBJ2-4, with unresolved D. The CDR3 sequence is 15 residues long. Germline CDR1 reads LGHNA; CDR2 reads YSLEER. Trimming took off 0 bases at V and 3 bases at J, with 9 bases between the two ends. CDR3 in DNA: TGCGCCAGCAGCCAAGAGCCGGGTAACAAAAACATTCAGTACTTC. Its translation: CASSQEPGNKNIQYF.

The V call is TRBV5-4, the J call TRBJ1-6; 9 nucleotides line up with TRBD1. The CDR3 runs to 14 residues. The V gene end was trimmed by 5 bases and the J gene end by 5 bases; junction bases not matched to a gene: 2. Germline V gene lookup returns CDR1 SGHNT and CDR2 YYREEE (reference sequence). DNA of the CDR3: TGTGCCAGCAGGCGACAGGGGGATAATTCACCCCTCCACTTT. Its translation is CASRRQGDNSPLHF.

The V gene is TRBV19, the J gene TRBJ2-3; no firm D call. Trimming cost V 5 bases and J 1 base, with 16 bases left between them. The germline CDR1 and CDR2 sequences are LNHDA and SQIVND (reference sequence). This CDR3 spans 16 amino acids. The CDR3 DNA is TGTGCCAGTAGTCCCCTATTAGTAGTCGGCACAGATACGCAGTATTTT. Encoded protein: CASSPLLVVGTDTQYF.

This chain joins TRBV24-1 and TRBJ1-5, with 10 bases matching TRBD1. The germline V gene encodes CDR1 KGHDR and CDR2 SFDVKD. The CDR3 consists of 15 residues. The V gene end was trimmed by 5 bases and the J gene end by 6 bases; junction bases not matched to a gene: 6. The CDR3 nucleotides read TGTGCCACCAGTGGAGGGACAGGGGATGGTCAGCCCCAGCATTTT. It encodes CATSGGTGDGQPQHF.

The chain carries TRBV5-6 and TRBJ2-7; D gene unclear. CDR1 is SGHDT and CDR2 is YYEEEE in the germline V gene. V was pared by 1 base and J by 7 bases, with 15 bases between. This CDR3 is built from 14 residues. The CDR3 region is CASSLSIPRLEQYF. The CDR3 DNA is TGTGCCAGCAGCTTGTCAATACCCAGGTTAGAGCAGTACTTC. Based on the CDR3 plus reference TRBV5-6 and TRBJ2-7, the full variable domain is DAGVTQSPTHLIKTRGQQVTLRCSPKSGHDTVSWYQQALGQGPQFIFQYYEEEERQRGNFPDRFSGHQFPNYSSELNVNALLLGDSALYLCASSLSIPRLEQYFGPGTRLTVT.

The chain has TRBV4-2 and TRBJ1-1, with 8 bases that match TRBD1. The CDR3 runs to 17 residues. V dropped 0 bases and J dropped 0; count of bases not matched to a gene: 6. Germline V gene data show CDR1 as LGHNA and CDR2 as YNFKEQ. The CDR3: CASSQDLYRGLNTEAFF. CDR3 DNA: TGTGCCAGCAGCCAAGATTTGTACAGGGGGTTGAACACTGAAGCTTTCTTT.